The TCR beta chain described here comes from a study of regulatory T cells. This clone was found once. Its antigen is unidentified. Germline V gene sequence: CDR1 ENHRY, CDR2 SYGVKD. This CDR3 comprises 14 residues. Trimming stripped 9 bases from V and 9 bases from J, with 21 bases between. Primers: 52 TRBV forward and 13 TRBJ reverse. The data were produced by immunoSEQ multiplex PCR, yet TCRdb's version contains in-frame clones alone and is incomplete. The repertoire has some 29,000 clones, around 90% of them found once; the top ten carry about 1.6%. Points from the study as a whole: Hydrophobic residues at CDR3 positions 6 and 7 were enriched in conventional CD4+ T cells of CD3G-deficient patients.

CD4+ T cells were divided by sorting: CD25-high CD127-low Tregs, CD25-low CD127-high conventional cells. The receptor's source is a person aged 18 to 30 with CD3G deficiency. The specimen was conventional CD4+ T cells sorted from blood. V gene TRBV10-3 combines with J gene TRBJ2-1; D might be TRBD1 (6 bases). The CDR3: CAIASQGSIGEQFF. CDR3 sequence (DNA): TGTGCCATAGCTTCCCAGGGGAGCATTGGTGAGCAGTTCTTC.